This T cell receptor beta chain was recorded in a study of cytomegalovirus exposure and HLA in healthy donors listed by TCRdb under 2017. Turning to the overall study: A later analysis indicated that the roughly 130 validation repertoires were generated on the platform also employed for the 700 or so repertoires of the first cohort. Along with the roughly 670-subject first cohort, a separate validation cohort of over 90 different subjects was used. The study aimed to test whether cataloging public T cell receptors could reveal signatures of past pathogen exposure. To predict cytomegalovirus infection status, the study combined high-throughput TCR immunosequencing, statistical association of individual TCRs with disease status, and machine learning. Beyond this particular receptor, the publication reports: Most TCR sequences were seen in very few donors, while some public TCRs were found in many individuals. Cytomegalovirus status was reported to be diagnosed by the classifier with high specificity and sensitivity in both the original and validation cohorts. Of the cluster scores, roughly 95% were above 0 in a later analysis, which found that TCRs clustered in the first cohort also tended to co-occur in the 95 to 150 validation repertoires. In vitro tests confirmed that a few of the cytomegalovirus-associated TCR beta chains recognize cytomegalovirus antigens. The study gave a list of 150 to 200 TCR beta chains associated with cytomegalovirus. All 120 or so repertoires were used to score co-occurrence in the validation cohort in a later analysis, because that analysis had no HLA typing for the cohort. The authors suggested that the approach could potentially be generalized to other disease states and immunological phenotypes.

The library was generated by the immunoSEQ multiplex PCR assay. On the study's bioinformatics: A statistical classification framework was built for diagnosing cytomegalovirus status from the catalog of TCR beta chain sequences. What TCRdb holds here is the immuneACCESS table cut down to in-frame rearrangements. Part of the clones is not present; checked against another copy, under half of the missing clones reflect an unresolved V gene, and the others are unexplained. D and trimming come from the DNA, and the V and J calls and clone size come from that table. The sample table records fewer than 200,000 clones; around 87% of these occur just once. The top ten clones comprise roughly 1.5% of the sample. The CDR3 starts with the cysteine, ends with the phenylalanine, and has 13 residues. This entry keeps only the CDR3 DNA: 39 bases, framed from base 1. Cut back by 6 bases and 7 bases, the V and J ends lie 13 bases apart. CDR1 and CDR2, looked up from the germline V gene (reference sequence), are MNHEY and SMNVEV.

Details on this clone: The target of this receptor is not known. It has no much larger one-base neighbor in the sample; base qualities were not kept.

The donors belonged to the validation cohort of under 150 subjects, which was separate from the roughly 670-subject first cohort. The sequence came from a woman aged 25-40 years in good health and CMV-seronegative. In this chain, TRBV27 is recombined with TRBJ2-1; there is no confident call for the D gene. The specimen was PBMCs. CDR3 reads: CASSPPYWNEQFF. DNA sequence: TGTGCCAGCAGCCCCCCCTACTGGAATGAGCAGTTCTTC.